These 30 T cell receptor beta chains were sequenced from one sample in a study of vaccination and CD4 T cells after COVID-19. For these receptors, no antigen is known. Cultured CD4+ T-cell DNA underwent Oncomine TCR Beta short-read sequencing. In TCRdb, the PCR reads were re-called with MiXCR into one record per CDR3 protein. The table has about 23,000 distinct CDR3 sequences, roughly 58% seen once; the top ten hold 2.8%. Treatment noted: 10-day PBMC culture with coronavirus spike peptide pools or control peptides (ViraFEST assay). Sequencing used CD4+ T cells from blood, cultured in vitro. These receptors came from a human donor who had recovered from COVID-19.

CDR3 residues: CASRTGNALYTF. The CDR3 DNA reads as TGTGCCAGCAGGACAGGGAACGCTCTTTACACCTTC. This sequence joins TRBV28 and TRBJ1-2, with 7 bases matching TRBD1. V trimming: 6 bases; J trimming: 11 bases; junction bases outside the gene matches: 9. The CDR3 runs to 12 residues. Germline V CDR1 and CDR2: MDHEN, SYDVKM.

The V gene is TRBV10-3, the J gene TRBJ1-2; the D is unclear. The V gene's germline CDR1 is ENHRY and CDR2 SYGVKD. V was clipped by 6 bases and J by 4 bases, with 15 bases between them. The CDR3 sequence is 14 residues long. The CDR3 spells CAISLSGELYGYTF. The CDR3, as DNA: TGTGCCATCAGCTTGAGCGGGGAGCTCTATGGCTACACCTTC.

In its sample, this clonotype was seen a few times. This chain connects TRBV6-1 to TRBJ2-2; D perhaps matches TRBD1 (6 bases). CDR3 length: 15 residues. V lost 3 bases and J lost 6, with 14 bases in between. Germline V gene lookup returns CDR1 MNHNS and CDR2 SASEGT. CDR3 amino acids: CASSEGARGSGELFF. Written as DNA, the CDR3 is TGTGCCAGCAGTGAGGGGGCCAGGGGTTCCGGGGAGCTGTTTTTT.

This clonotype was counted only a few times. This chain links TRBV7-6 with TRBJ1-6, with D possibly being TRBD1 (5 bases). The CDR3 length is 14 residues. The V gene's germline CDR1 is SGHVS and CDR2 FNYEAQ. V shed 2 bases and J shed 8 bases, with 10 bases lying between them. CDR3 loop: CASSLSRADSPLHF. The DNA of the CDR3 is TGTGCCAGCAGCTTAAGCAGGGCGGATTCACCCCTCCACTTT.

This clonotype has a handful of counts. The chain couples TRBV19 to TRBJ1-1; D is perhaps TRBD1 (5 bases). The CDR3 covers 15 residues. Trimming left V 3 bases short and J 4 bases short, with 15 bases between. Germline V gene lookup returns CDR1 LNHDA and CDR2 SQIVND (reference sequence). The CDR3 is CASSIRGPGTTEAFF. CDR3 in DNA: TGTGCCAGTAGTATTAGAGGGCCCGGGACCACTGAAGCTTTCTTT.

The chain joins TRBV20-1 to TRBJ1-5; TRBD1 agrees at 8 bases. CDR1 DFQATT and CDR2 SNEGSKA come from the germline V gene (reference sequence). V trimming: 6 bases; J trimming: 4 bases; junction bases outside the gene matches: 8. The CDR3 consists of 14 residues. The CDR3 reads CSAVGQGSNQPQHF. For the CDR3, the DNA is TGCAGTGCGGTAGGACAGGGCAGTAATCAGCCCCAGCATTTT.

This chain connects TRBV4-2 to TRBJ1-1; possibly TRBD1 for D (6 bases). V lost 0 bases and J lost 1, with 9 bases in between. Germline V CDR1 and CDR2: LGHNA, YNFKEQ. The CDR3 consists of 15 residues. The CDR3 protein is CASSQDQGTNTEAFF. In nucleotides, the CDR3 is TGTGCCAGCAGCCAAGATCAGGGGACGAACACTGAAGCTTTCTTT.

The gene calls are TRBV19 and TRBJ1-5; D is undetermined. Germline CDR1 is LNHDA and CDR2 is SQIVND (reference sequence). The V and J ends lost 6 bases and 9 bases respectively, with 12 bases between them. CDR3 length: 12 amino acids. The CDR3 bases are TGTGCCAGTAGCGCCCCCGAGGGGCCCCAGCATTTT. Protein sequence: CASSAPEGPQHF. The full variable domain, its missing parts supplied by reference TRBV19 and TRBJ1-5, is DGGITQSPKYLFRKEGQNVTLSCEQNLNHDAMYWYRQDPGQGLRLIYYSQIVNDFQKGDIAEGYSVSREKKESFPLTVTSAQKNPTAFYLCASSAPEGPQHFGDGTRLSIL.

V usage is TRBV6-1 and J usage is TRBJ1-2, with TRBD1 matching 7 bases. Germline CDR1 reads MNHNS; CDR2 reads SASEGT. Trimming removed 7 bases from V and 2 bases from J; junction bases left unmatched: 4. The CDR3 has 13 amino acids. The CDR3, as DNA: TGTGCCAGCACCCCGGGACAGAACTATGGCTACACCTTC. Translation: CASTPGQNYGYTF.

The V call is TRBV6-5, the J call TRBJ2-7, with 7 bases aligning to TRBD2. This CDR3 has 14 residues. The germline CDR1 and CDR2 sequences are MNHEY and SVGAGI. Trimming removed 4 bases from V and 2 bases from J; junction bases left unmatched: 5. CDR3 in amino acids: CASSSSGMTYEQYF. The DNA for the CDR3 is TGTGCCAGCAGTTCCAGCGGGATGACCTACGAGCAGTACTTC.

V usage is TRBV7-3 and J usage is TRBJ2-2, with a weak D call TRBD1 (5 bases). V lost 3 bases and J 8 bases, leaving 13 bases between the germline ends. There are 14 residues in the CDR3. The germline CDR1 and CDR2 sequences are SGHTA and FQGTGA. CDR3 protein: CASSLSGRTGELFF. The CDR3 DNA reads as TGTGCCAGCAGCTTGTCAGGGCGAACGGGGGAGCTGTTTTTT. The variable domain in full, completed from reference TRBV7-3 and TRBJ2-2, reads GAGVSQTPSNKVTEKGKYVELRCDPISGHTALYWYRQSLGQGPEFLIYFQGTGAADDSGLPNDRFFAVRPEGSVSTLKIQRTERGDSAVYLCASSLSGRTGELFFGEGSRLTVL.

The chain employs TRBV27 and TRBJ2-7; the match to TRBD1 covers 7 bases. CDR3 length: 12 amino acids. Germline assignment: CDR1 MNHEY and CDR2 SMNVEV (reference sequence). J was trimmed by 5 bases and V by 6 bases; bases with no gene match: 4. The CDR3 DNA reads as TGTGCCAGCAGCCCGACAGGGCACGAGCAGTACTTC. Its protein is CASSPTGHEQYF.

As regards this clonotype: An end of the junction differs from the germline gene, which may be a read error. The V and J genes are TRBV2 and TRBJ2-7, with 10 nucleotides matching TRBD2. This CDR3 has 13 residues. The germline gives CDR1 SNHLY, CDR2 FYNNEI. The CDR3 loop is CAGRAGGDYEQYF. DNA of the CDR3: TGTGCCGGCAGAGCGGGGGGGGACTACGAGCAGTACTTC.

This clonotype occurred a few times. The V call is TRBV5-1, the J call TRBJ1-2, with TRBD1 matching 7 bases. Germline loops: CDR1 SGHRS, CDR2 YFSETQ. With V trimmed by 0 bases and J by 7 bases, 6 bases remained unmatched. The CDR3 is made up of 14 amino acids. The CDR3 is CASSLETGFFGYTF. As DNA, the CDR3 is TGCGCCAGCAGCTTGGAGACAGGGTTCTTTGGCTACACCTTC.

This clonotype was recorded a few times. This chain joins TRBV2 and TRBJ1-1; no definite D call. Trimming cost V 9 bases and J 0 bases, with 11 bases left between them. The CDR3 sequence is 13 residues long. CDR1 and CDR2 from the germline V gene are SNHLY and FYNNEI. The CDR3 is CASSGLMNTEAFF. The CDR3 DNA follows: TGTGCCAGTTCTGGACTGATGAACACTGAAGCTTTCTTT. Supplemented by reference TRBV2 and TRBJ1-1, the full variable domain reads EPEVTQTPSHQVTQMGQEVILRCVPISNHLYFYWYRQILGQKVEFLVSFYNNEISEKSEIFDDQFSVERPDGSNFTLKIRSTKLEDSAMYFCASSGLMNTEAFFGQGTRLTVV.

The chain uses TRBV25-1 and TRBJ2-7; D remains ambiguous. V was cut by 9 bases and J by 5 bases, with 11 bases left in between. The CDR3 runs to 11 residues. The germline V gene encodes CDR1 MGHDK and CDR2 SYGVNS. The CDR3 DNA follows: TGTGCCAGTCTTCGGAACCACGAGCAGTACTTC. Translated: CASLRNHEQYF.

The gene calls are TRBV27 and TRBJ2-5; D gene unclear. V gave up 5 bases and J gave up 2 bases, with 9 bases separating them. Germline CDR1 reads MNHEY; CDR2 reads SMNVEV (reference sequence). This CDR3 spans 13 amino acids. CDR3 residues: CASSPNEQETQYF. CDR3 in DNA: TGTGCCAGCAGTCCTAACGAACAAGAGACCCAGTACTTC.

This clonotype came up once. V and J are TRBV9 and TRBJ2-1; D possibly matches TRBD1 or TRBD2 (6 bases each). The ends were cut back, 4 bases at V and 0 bases at J, with 14 bases in the middle. There are 16 residues in the CDR3. Germline V lookup: CDR1 SGDLS, CDR2 YYNGEE. The CDR3 spells CASSYGGLSSYNEQFF. The CDR3 bases are TGTGCCAGCAGCTACGGGGGCCTCTCCTCCTACAATGAGCAGTTCTTC.

This clonotype was counted only a few times. The chain employs TRBV27 and TRBJ1-2, with D possibly TRBD1 on 5 matching bases. The germline V and J ends were trimmed by 2 bases and 4 bases, with 14 bases remaining between them. CDR3 size: 15 residues. The germline gives CDR1 MNHEY, CDR2 SMNVEV (reference sequence). The CDR3 DNA reads as TGTGCCAGCAGTTTAGCCCAGGGCAACCTCTATGGCTACACCTTC. Translated: CASSLAQGNLYGYTF.

This clonotype was detected only a few times. The chain combines TRBV28 with TRBJ2-2; tentative D call: TRBD2 (5 bases). The V gene lost 8 bases and the J gene lost 3 bases, with 13 bases spanning the gap. The germline V gene encodes CDR1 MDHEN and CDR2 SYDVKM. This CDR3 spans 14 amino acids. Written as DNA, the CDR3 is TGTGCCAGCGCCGTGGGAGTTTACACCGGGGAGCTGTTTTTT. It codes for CASAVGVYTGELFF.

The chain uses TRBV6-1 and TRBJ1-1; 11 nucleotides line up with TRBD1. Germline V CDR1 and CDR2: MNHNS, SASEGT. The V segment lost 6 bases and the J segment 3 bases; nucleotides outside the gene matches: 3. There are 14 residues in the CDR3. CDR3 region: CASSGTGGHTEAFF. The CDR3 coding sequence is TGTGCCAGCAGCGGGACAGGGGGGCACACTGAAGCTTTCTTT.

The rearrangement uses TRBV29-1 and TRBJ1-2; the D gene is possibly TRBD1 (5 bases). Germline CDR1 reads SQVTM; CDR2 reads ANQGSEA. The CDR3 consists of 12 residues. The ends were cut back, 8 bases at V and 4 bases at J, with 14 bases in the middle. The DNA for the CDR3 is TGCAGCACCAATGGAGGGACCTATGGCTACACCTTC. It codes for CSTNGGTYGYTF.

The chain links TRBV6-7 to TRBJ2-7, with D possibly matching TRBD1 (6 bases). TRBV6-7 is an ORF, with its function uncertain. V was trimmed by 4 bases and J by 2 bases, leaving 18 bases between them. This CDR3 spans 16 amino acids. The DNA for the CDR3 is TGTGCCAGCAGTTTTTTACGTGGGACATCGGCCTACGAGCAGTACTTC. It encodes CASSFLRGTSAYEQYF.

The chain recombines TRBV20-1 with TRBJ2-7, with D tentatively TRBD1 or TRBD2 (6 bases each). V dropped 5 bases and J dropped 5 bases, with 19 bases sitting between them. Looked up from germline, CDR1 is DFQATT and CDR2 is SNEGSKA (reference sequence). The CDR3 is 14 amino acids. Here the CDR3 reads CSAPKRGEFNEQYF. CDR3 bases: TGCAGTGCTCCGAAAAGGGGGGAGTTCAACGAGCAGTACTTC.

This chain connects TRBV30 to TRBJ1-1; D not certain. Trimming pared 3 bases from V and 0 bases from J, leaving 8 bases between. The CDR3 loop spans 13 amino acids. Germline CDR1 GTSNPN, CDR2 SVGIG (reference sequence). The CDR3 DNA follows: TGTGCCTGGAGCCCTACCCTGAACACTGAAGCTTTCTTT. Protein sequence: CAWSPTLNTEAFF.

CDR3 nucleotide sequence: TGCGCCAGCAGCCTAGGGGGAGCTAACTATGGCTACACCTTC. This codes for CASSLGGANYGYTF. The rearrangement joins TRBV4-1 to TRBJ1-2; maybe TRBD1 (6 bases). CDR1 MGHRA and CDR2 YSYEKL come from the germline V gene. The CDR3 has 14 amino acids. V shed 4 bases and J shed 0 bases, with 9 bases lying between them.

The V and J genes are TRBV7-2 and TRBJ1-5, with TRBD1 as a possible D gene (6 bases). The CDR3 totals 15 residues. CDR1 SGHTA and CDR2 FQGNSA come from the germline V gene. The germline V and J ends were trimmed by 4 bases and 4 bases, with 14 bases remaining between them. Here the CDR3 reads CASSSPQGYNQPQHF. The CDR3 coding sequence is TGTGCCAGCAGCTCCCCACAGGGCTATAATCAGCCCCAGCATTTT.

The V gene is TRBV12-3 or TRBV12-4, the J gene TRBJ2-7; a weak D match, TRBD2 (6 bases). The CDR3 is 14 residues long. V lost 5 bases, J lost 1 base, and 12 bases lay in between. The CDR3 DNA reads TGTGCCAGCAGTAGGGGAGGATCTTCCTACGAGCAGTACTTC. Its protein product is CASSRGGSSYEQYF.

This clonotype occurred once. The chain combines TRBV9 with TRBJ1-5; 9 bases match TRBD1. V was pared by 4 bases and J by 2 bases, with 4 bases of the junction left unmatched. Germline assignment: CDR1 SGDLS and CDR2 YYNGEE. This CDR3 contains 15 residues. CDR3 sequence reads: CASSFGTGRNQPQHF. Here the CDR3 DNA reads TGTGCCAGCAGCTTCGGGACAGGGCGCAATCAGCCCCAGCATTTT.

V and J are TRBV7-9 and TRBJ1-1; no clear D gene. The ends were cut back, 5 bases at V and 6 bases at J, with 13 bases in the middle. From germline, CDR1 is SEHNR and CDR2 FQNEAQ (reference sequence). The length of the CDR3 is 13 residues. DNA of the CDR3: TGTGCCAGCAGCCCGCCTGACCGGTCTGAAGCTTTCTTT. Its translation is CASSPPDRSEAFF. The variable domain in full, with the rest retrieved from reference TRBV7-9 and TRBJ1-1, is DTGVSQNPRHKITKRGQNVTFRCDPISEHNRLYWYRQTLGQGPEFLTYFQNEAQLEKSRLLSDRFSAERPKGSFSTLEIQRTEQGDSAMYLCASSPPDRSEAFFGQGTRLTVV.